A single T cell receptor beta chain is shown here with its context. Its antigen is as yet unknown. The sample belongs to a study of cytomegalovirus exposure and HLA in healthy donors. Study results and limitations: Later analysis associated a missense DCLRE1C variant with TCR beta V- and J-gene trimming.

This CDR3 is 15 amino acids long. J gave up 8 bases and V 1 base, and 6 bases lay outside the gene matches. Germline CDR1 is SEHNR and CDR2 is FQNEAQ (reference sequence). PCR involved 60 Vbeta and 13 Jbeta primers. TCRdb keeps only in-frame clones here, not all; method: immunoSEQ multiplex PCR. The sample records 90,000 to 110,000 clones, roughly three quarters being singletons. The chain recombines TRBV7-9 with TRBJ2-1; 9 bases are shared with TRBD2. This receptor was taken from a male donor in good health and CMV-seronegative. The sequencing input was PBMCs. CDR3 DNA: TGTGCCAGCAGCTTAGGGCTAGCGGGACTGGATGAGCAGTTCTTC. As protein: CASSLGLAGLDEQFF.